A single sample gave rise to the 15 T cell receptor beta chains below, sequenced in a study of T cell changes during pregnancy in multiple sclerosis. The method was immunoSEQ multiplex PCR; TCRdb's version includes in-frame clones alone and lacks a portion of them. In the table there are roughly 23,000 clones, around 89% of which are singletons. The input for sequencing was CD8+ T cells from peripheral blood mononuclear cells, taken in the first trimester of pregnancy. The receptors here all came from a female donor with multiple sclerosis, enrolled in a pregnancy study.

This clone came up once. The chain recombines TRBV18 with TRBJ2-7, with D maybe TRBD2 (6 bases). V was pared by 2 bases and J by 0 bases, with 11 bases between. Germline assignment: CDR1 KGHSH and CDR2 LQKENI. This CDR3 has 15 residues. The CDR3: CASSPRLASSYEQYF. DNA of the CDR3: TGTGCCAGCTCACCAAGGCTAGCGAGCTCCTACGAGCAGTACTTC. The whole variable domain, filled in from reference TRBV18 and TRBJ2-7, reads NAGVMQNPRHLVRRRGQEARLRCSPMKGHSHVYWYRQLPEEGLKFMVYLQKENIIDESGMPKERFSAEFPKEGPSILRIQQVVRGDSAAYFCASSPRLASSYEQYFGPGTRLTVT.

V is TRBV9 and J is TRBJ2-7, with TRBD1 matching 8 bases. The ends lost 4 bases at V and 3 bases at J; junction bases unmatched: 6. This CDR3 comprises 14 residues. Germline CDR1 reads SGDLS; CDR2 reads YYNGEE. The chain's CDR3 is CASSPRTGSYEQYF. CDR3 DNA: TGTGCCAGCAGCCCCCGGACAGGGAGCTACGAGCAGTACTTC.

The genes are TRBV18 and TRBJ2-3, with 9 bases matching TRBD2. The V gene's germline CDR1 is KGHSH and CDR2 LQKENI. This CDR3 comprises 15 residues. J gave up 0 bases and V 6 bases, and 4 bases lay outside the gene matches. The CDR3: CASSTTSGSTDTQYF. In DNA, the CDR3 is TGTGCCAGCTCTACTACTAGCGGGAGCACAGATACGCAGTATTTT.

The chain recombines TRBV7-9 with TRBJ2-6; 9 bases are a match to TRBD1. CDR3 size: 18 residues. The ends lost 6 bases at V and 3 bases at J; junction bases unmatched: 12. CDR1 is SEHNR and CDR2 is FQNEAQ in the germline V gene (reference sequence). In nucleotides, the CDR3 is TGTGCCAGCAGTACTCCGGGACAGGGTCTATATGGGGCCAACGTCCTGACTTTC. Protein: CASSTPGQGLYGANVLTF. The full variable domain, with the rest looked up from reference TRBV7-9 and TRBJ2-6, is DTGVSQNPRHKITKRGQNVTFRCDPISEHNRLYWYRQTLGQGPEFLTYFQNEAQLEKSRLLSDRFSAERPKGSFSTLEIQRTEQGDSAMYLCASSTPGQGLYGANVLTFGAGSRLTVL.

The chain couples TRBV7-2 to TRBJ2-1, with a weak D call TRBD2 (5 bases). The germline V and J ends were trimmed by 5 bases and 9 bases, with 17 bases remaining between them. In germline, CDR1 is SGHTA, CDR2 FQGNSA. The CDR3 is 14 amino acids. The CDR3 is CASSPESAEGEQFF. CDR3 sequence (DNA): TGTGCCAGCAGCCCCGAGTCGGCCGAGGGTGAGCAGTTCTTC.

For the CDR3, the DNA is TGTGCCAGCAGCTTAGAAGAGGAAGAGCAGTACTTC. Its protein is CASSLEEEEQYF. This sequence joins TRBV13 and TRBJ2-7, with D uncertain. Germline CDR1 PRHDT, CDR2 FYEKMQ (reference sequence). The CDR3 is 12 residues long. V lost 1 base and J 7 bases, leaving 8 bases between the germline ends.

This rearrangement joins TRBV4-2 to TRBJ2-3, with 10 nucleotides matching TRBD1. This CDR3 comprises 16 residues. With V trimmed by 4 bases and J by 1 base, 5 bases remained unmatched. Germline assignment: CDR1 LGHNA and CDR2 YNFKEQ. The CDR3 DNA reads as TGTGCCAGCAGCCCTGGACAGGGGGAGGGCACAGATACGCAGTATTTT. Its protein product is CASSPGQGEGTDTQYF.

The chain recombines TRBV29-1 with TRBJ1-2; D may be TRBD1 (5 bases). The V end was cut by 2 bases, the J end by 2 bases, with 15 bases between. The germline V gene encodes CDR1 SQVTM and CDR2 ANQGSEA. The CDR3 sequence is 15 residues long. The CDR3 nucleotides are TGCAGCGTTGAAACGGGGGTGATGCAAAACTATGGCTACACCTTC. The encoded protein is CSVETGVMQNYGYTF.

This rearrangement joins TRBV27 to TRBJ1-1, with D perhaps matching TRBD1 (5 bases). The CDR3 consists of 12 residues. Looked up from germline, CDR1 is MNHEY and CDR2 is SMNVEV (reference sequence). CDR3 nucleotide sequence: TGTGTCGCGGGGCCGGAGAACACTGAAGCTTTCTTT. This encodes CVAGPENTEAFF.

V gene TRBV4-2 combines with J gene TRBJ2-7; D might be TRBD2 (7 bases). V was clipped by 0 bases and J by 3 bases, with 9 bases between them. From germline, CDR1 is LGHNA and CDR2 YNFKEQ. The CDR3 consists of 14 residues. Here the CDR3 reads CASSQEGGVYEQYF. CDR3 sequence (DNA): TGTGCCAGCAGCCAAGAAGGGGGGGTCTACGAGCAGTACTTC.

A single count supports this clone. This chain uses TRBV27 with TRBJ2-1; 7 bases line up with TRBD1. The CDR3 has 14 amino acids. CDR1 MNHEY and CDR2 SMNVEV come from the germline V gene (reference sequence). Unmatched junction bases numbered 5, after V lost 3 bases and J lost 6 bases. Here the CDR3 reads CASSFSRGSNEQFF. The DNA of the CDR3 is TGTGCCAGCAGTTTCAGCAGGGGGTCCAATGAGCAGTTCTTC.

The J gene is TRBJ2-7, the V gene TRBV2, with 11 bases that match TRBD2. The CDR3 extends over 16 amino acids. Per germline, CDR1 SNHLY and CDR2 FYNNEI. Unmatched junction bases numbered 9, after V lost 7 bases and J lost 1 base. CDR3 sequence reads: CASIQILAGGSYEQYF. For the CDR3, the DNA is TGTGCCAGCATCCAAATCCTAGCGGGAGGATCCTACGAGCAGTACTTC.

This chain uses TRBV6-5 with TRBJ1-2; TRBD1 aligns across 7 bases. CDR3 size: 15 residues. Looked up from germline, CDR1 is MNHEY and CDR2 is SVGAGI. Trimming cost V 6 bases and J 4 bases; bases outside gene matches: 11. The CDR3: CASSLPGTAIYGYTF. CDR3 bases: TGTGCCAGCAGCCTTCCCGGGACAGCAATCTATGGCTACACCTTC.

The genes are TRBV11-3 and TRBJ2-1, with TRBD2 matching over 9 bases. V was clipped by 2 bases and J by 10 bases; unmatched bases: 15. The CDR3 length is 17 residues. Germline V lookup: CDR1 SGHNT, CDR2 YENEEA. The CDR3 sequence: CASSLLGGGRASWEQFF. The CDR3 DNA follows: TGTGCCAGCAGCTTACTGGGGGGCGGGAGGGCGTCTTGGGAGCAGTTCTTC.

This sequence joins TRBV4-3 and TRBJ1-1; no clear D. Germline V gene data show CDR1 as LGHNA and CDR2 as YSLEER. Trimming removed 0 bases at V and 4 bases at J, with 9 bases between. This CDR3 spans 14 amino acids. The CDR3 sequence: CASSQEAGSTEAFF. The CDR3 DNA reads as TGCGCCAGCAGCCAAGAGGCGGGGAGCACTGAAGCTTTCTTT.